This is a list of T cell receptor beta chains from one sample in a study of vaccination and CD4 T cells after COVID-19. No antigens are known for them. TCRdb reprocessed the PCR reads with MiXCR, giving one entry per CDR3 protein. The table lists about 14,000 distinct CDR3 sequences, 50% to 55% of them singletons. Sequencing was done on a sample of CD4+ T cells from blood, cultured in vitro. These receptors all come from a human donor who had recovered from COVID-19. The CDR3 runs from the conserved cysteine through the conserved F or W. D genes are given only for firm matches. The listing skips clone size in some rows; elsewhere it reads once, few, many or a size class.

V gene: TRBV4-1; J gene: TRBJ2-5; clone size: -; D gene: TRBD1; CDR3 DNA: TGCGCCAGCAGCCAGGACAGGGGCGGGGAGACCCAGTACTTC; CDR3 protein: CASSQDRGGETQYF
V gene: TRBV2; J gene: TRBJ1-3; clone size: few; D gene: -; CDR3 DNA: TGTGCCAGCAGTGAAAGGGGGGGCACTGGAAACACCATATATTTT; CDR3 protein: CASSERGGTGNTIYF
V gene: TRBV14; J gene: TRBJ2-3; clone size: -; D gene: -; CDR3 DNA: TGTGCCAGCAGCCAAGTTGATAGTTCTTACACAGATACGCAGTATTTT; CDR3 protein: CASSQVDSSYTDTQYF
V gene: TRBV7-6; J gene: TRBJ2-5; clone size: -; D gene: -; CDR3 DNA: TGTGCCAGCAGCGCCTTAAGGGCCGGGGGCGTGGAGACCCAGTACTTC; CDR3 protein: CASSALRAGGVETQYF
V gene: TRBV6-1; J gene: TRBJ1-5; clone size: -; D gene: -; CDR3 DNA: TGTGCCAGCAGGGGGCCTGATCAGCCCCAGCATTTT; CDR3 protein: CASRGPDQPQHF
V gene: TRBV11-1; J gene: TRBJ1-1; clone size: -; D gene: -; CDR3 DNA: TGTGCCAGCAGCTTACACAACACTGAAGCTTTCTTT; CDR3 protein: CASSLHNTEAFF
V gene: TRBV2; J gene: TRBJ1-6; clone size: few; D gene: TRBD1; CDR3 DNA: TGTGCCAGCAAGGAGGGGACAGCTTATTCACCCCTCCACTTT; CDR3 protein: CASKEGTAYSPLHF
V gene: TRBV27; J gene: TRBJ1-1; clone size: few; D gene: -; CDR3 DNA: TGTGCCAGCAGTTCCAACCGGGGGACTGAAGCTTTCTTT; CDR3 protein: CASSSNRGTEAFF
V gene: TRBV21-1; J gene: TRBJ2-5; clone size: -; D gene: -; CDR3 DNA: TGTGCCAGCAGCAAAGGGGACTGGCAAGAGACCCAGTACTTC; CDR3 protein: CASSKGDWQETQYF
V gene: TRBV29-1; J gene: TRBJ2-5; clone size: -; D gene: -; CDR3 DNA: TGCAGCGTTCGGCAGGCCCAAGAGACCCAGTACTTC; CDR3 protein: CSVRQAQETQYF
V gene: TRBV6-2/TRBV6-3; J gene: TRBJ1-6; clone size: -; D gene: -; CDR3 DNA: TGTGCCAGTCAAGGATCCTATAATTCACCCCTCCACTTT; CDR3 protein: CASQGSYNSPLHF
V gene: TRBV11-3; J gene: TRBJ2-7; clone size: -; D gene: -; CDR3 DNA: TGTGCCAGCAGCCTAGGGCCGGTAAACTACGAGCAGTACTTC; CDR3 protein: CASSLGPVNYEQYF
V gene: TRBV4-2; J gene: TRBJ1-6; clone size: -; D gene: -; CDR3 DNA: TGTGCCAGCAGCGAAGTGGGGGTAAATTCACCCCTCCACTTT; CDR3 protein: CASSEVGVNSPLHF
V gene: TRBV20-1; J gene: TRBJ2-3; clone size: once; D gene: -; CDR3 DNA: TGCAGTGCCCCCTCTGTCACAGATACGCAGTATTTT; CDR3 protein: CSAPSVTDTQYF
V gene: TRBV24-1; J gene: TRBJ2-2; clone size: -; D gene: TRBD1; CDR3 DNA: TGTGCCACCAGTGAGCTCGGGGACAGGGGATTCGGGGAGCTGTTTTTT; CDR3 protein: CATSELGDRGFGELFF
V gene: TRBV5-4; J gene: TRBJ2-3; clone size: -; D gene: -; CDR3 DNA: TGTGCCAGCAGCTTGGGGGGCACAGATACGCAGTATTTT; CDR3 protein: CASSLGGTDTQYF
V gene: TRBV5-1; J gene: TRBJ2-3; clone size: -; D gene: -; CDR3 DNA: TGCGCCTGCAGCTTGGGGGACTCAGCAGATACGCAGTATTTT; CDR3 protein: CACSLGDSADTQYF
V gene: TRBV6-1; J gene: TRBJ1-1; clone size: few; D gene: TRBD1; CDR3 DNA: TGTGCCAGCAGTCAGGGGGGGTGGACAGGCCGGAACACTGAAGCTTTCTTT; CDR3 protein: CASSQGGWTGRNTEAFF
V gene: TRBV5-4; J gene: TRBJ1-6; clone size: few; D gene: -; CDR3 DNA: TGTGCCACCTCCCTCGGCAGGAGCTCCTATAATTCACCCCTCCACTTT; CDR3 protein: CATSLGRSSYNSPLHF
V gene: TRBV5-1; J gene: TRBJ2-7; clone size: -; D gene: TRBD2; CDR3 DNA: TGCGCCAGCAGCCCGGTGGGGCTAGCGGGAACCGAGCAGTACTTC; CDR3 protein: CASSPVGLAGTEQYF
V gene: TRBV7-8; J gene: TRBJ1-5; clone size: few; D gene: -; CDR3 DNA: TGTGCCAGCAGCTTCGGGAGCAATCAGCCCCAGCATTTT; CDR3 protein: CASSFGSNQPQHF
V gene: TRBV24-1; J gene: TRBJ2-1; clone size: -; D gene: TRBD2; CDR3 DNA: TGTGCCACCAGTGATTTGAGGACTAGCGGGAGGGAGCAGTTCTTC; CDR3 protein: CATSDLRTSGREQFF
V gene: TRBV20-1; J gene: TRBJ2-1; clone size: -; D gene: -; CDR3 DNA: TGCAGTGCTAGAGATTCGAAGAACCCTAGGGGCAATGAGCAGTTCTTC; CDR3 protein: CSARDSKNPRGNEQFF
V gene: TRBV5-4; J gene: TRBJ2-3; clone size: -; D gene: TRBD2; CDR3 DNA: TGTGCCAGCAGCTTCCTTAGCGGGAGCACCGATACGCAGTATTTT; CDR3 protein: CASSFLSGSTDTQYF
V gene: TRBV6-1; J gene: TRBJ1-6; clone size: -; D gene: -; CDR3 DNA: TGTGCCAGCTTTCGGACGGCGGGATCACCCCTCCACTTT; CDR3 protein: CASFRTAGSPLHF
V gene: TRBV7-3; J gene: TRBJ2-4; clone size: -; D gene: -; CDR3 DNA: TGTGCCAGCAGCCCCGGTCTTGACAGAAACATTCAGTACTTC; CDR3 protein: CASSPGLDRNIQYF
V gene: TRBV27; J gene: TRBJ2-7; clone size: -; D gene: TRBD2; CDR3 DNA: TGTGCCAGCAGTATCTCTCAGGGCGGGGGCTACGAGCAGTACTTC; CDR3 protein: CASSISQGGGYEQYF
V gene: TRBV12-3/TRBV12-4; J gene: TRBJ1-2; clone size: large; D gene: TRBD1; CDR3 DNA: TGTGCCAGCAGTCCGACAGGGGGTAACTATGGCTACACCTTC; CDR3 protein: CASSPTGGNYGYTF
V gene: TRBV12-3/TRBV12-4; J gene: TRBJ2-7; clone size: -; D gene: TRBD2; CDR3 DNA: TGTGCCAGCATGGTGGGACTAGTCTCTCACGAGCAGTACTTC; CDR3 protein: CASMVGLVSHEQYF
V gene: TRBV6-1; J gene: TRBJ2-3; clone size: few; D gene: TRBD2; CDR3 DNA: TGTGCCAGCAAGCGGGACGAAGGAGATACGCAGTATTTT; CDR3 protein: CASKRDEGDTQYF
V gene: TRBV5-3; J gene: TRBJ1-2; clone size: once; D gene: -; CDR3 DNA: TGTGCCAGAAGCTTGGAGGGACCCTGGATAGATGGCTACACCTTC; CDR3 protein: CARSLEGPWIDGYTF
V gene: TRBV11-2; J gene: TRBJ2-3; clone size: -; D gene: -; CDR3 DNA: TGTGCCAGCAGCTTAGCAGGTACAGATACGCAGTATTTT; CDR3 protein: CASSLAGTDTQYF